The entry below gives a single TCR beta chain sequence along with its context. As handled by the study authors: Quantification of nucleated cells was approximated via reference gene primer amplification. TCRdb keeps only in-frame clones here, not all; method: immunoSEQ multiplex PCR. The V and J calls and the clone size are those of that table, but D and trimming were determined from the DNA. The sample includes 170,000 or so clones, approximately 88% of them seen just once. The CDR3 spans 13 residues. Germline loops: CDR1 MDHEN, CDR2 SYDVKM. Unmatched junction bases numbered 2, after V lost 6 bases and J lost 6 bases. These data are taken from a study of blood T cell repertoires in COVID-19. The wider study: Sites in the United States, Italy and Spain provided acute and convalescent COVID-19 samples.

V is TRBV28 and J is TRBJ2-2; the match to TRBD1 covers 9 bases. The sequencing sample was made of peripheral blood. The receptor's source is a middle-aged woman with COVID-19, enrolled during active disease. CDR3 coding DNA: TGTGCCAGCAGCTGGACAGGGGCCGGGGAGCTGTTTTTT. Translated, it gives CASSWTGAGELFF.